These 30 T cell receptor beta chains were sequenced from one sample in a study of blood T cell repertoires in COVID-19. Data came from immunoSEQ multiplex PCR; TCRdb stores just in-frame clones and leaves some out. The sample holds about 430,000 clones, about 88% seen once. Source material: PBMCs or T cells enriched from blood (not recorded which). These receptors originate from a woman younger than 35 who had been exposed to COVID-19.

V is TRBV6-2 or TRBV6-3 and J is TRBJ2-7; tentative D call: TRBD1 (5 bases). CDR3 length equals 15 residues. Germline CDR1 reads MNHEY; CDR2 reads SVGEGT. V shed 6 bases and J shed 0 bases, with 15 bases lying between them. The CDR3 reads CASSPRTYSSYEQYF. CDR3 nucleotides: TGTGCCAGCAGCCCACGGACATATAGCTCCTACGAGCAGTACTTC.

This chain connects TRBV28 to TRBJ2-3, with 9 bases aligning to TRBD2. Germline lookup yields CDR1 MDHEN and CDR2 SYDVKM. The CDR3 consists of 20 residues. V was pared by 6 bases and J by 4 bases, with 23 bases of the junction left unmatched. The CDR3 coding sequence is TGTGCCAGCAGGCCCCCCTACGGCGGGGGGGCCGAGTATTGGGCAGATACGCAGTATTTT. Its protein product is CASRPPYGGGAEYWADTQYF.

The V call is TRBV28, the J call TRBJ2-1; a weak D match, TRBD1 (6 bases). Trimming stripped 7 bases from V and 1 base from J, with 14 bases between. This CDR3 spans 15 amino acids. Germline lookup yields CDR1 MDHEN and CDR2 SYDVKM. CDR3 bases: TGTGCCAGCATCGCGAGGGGGTTTTCCTACAATGAGCAGTTCTTC. It translates to CASIARGFSYNEQFF.

This chain uses TRBV5-1 with TRBJ1-2; D is unclear. The CDR3 loop spans 13 amino acids. From germline, CDR1 is SGHRS and CDR2 YFSETQ. Trimming left V 3 bases short and J 2 bases short, with 8 bases between. For the CDR3, the DNA is TGCGCCAGCAGCTCACGGGAGAACTATGGCTACACCTTC. Translation: CASSSRENYGYTF. Variable domain in full (rest from reference TRBV5-1 and TRBJ1-2): KAGVTQTPRYLIKTRGQQVTLSCSPISGHRSVSWYQQTPGQGLQFLFEYFSETQRNKGNFPGRFSGRQFSNSRSEMNVSTLELGDSALYLCASSSRENYGYTFGSGTRLTVV.

This clone was counted only a few times. The V and J genes are TRBV19 and TRBJ1-6; 8 positions agree with TRBD1. In germline, CDR1 is LNHDA, CDR2 SQIVND (reference sequence). J gave up 7 bases and V 6 bases, and 8 bases lay outside the gene matches. CDR3 length equals 15 residues. DNA for the CDR3: TGTGCCAGTAGCCCTTCGACAGGGGCAAATTCACCCCTCCACTTT. It is translated as CASSPSTGANSPLHF. Using reference TRBV19 and TRBJ1-6 for the parts outside the CDR3, the full variable domain is DGGITQSPKYLFRKEGQNVTLSCEQNLNHDAMYWYRQDPGQGLRLIYYSQIVNDFQKGDIAEGYSVSREKKESFPLTVTSAQKNPTAFYLCASSPSTGANSPLHFGNGTRLTVT.

This chain uses TRBV28 with TRBJ1-5; the match to TRBD1 covers 7 bases. Germline-derived CDR1 and CDR2 are MDHEN and SYDVKM. The CDR3 length is 15 residues. Trimming removed 3 bases from V and 3 bases from J; junction bases left unmatched: 5. This CDR3 reads CASSFSGGNNQPQHF. CDR3 sequence (DNA): TGTGCCAGCAGTTTTTCAGGGGGTAACAATCAGCCCCAGCATTTT. The variable domain in full, completed from reference TRBV28 and TRBJ1-5, reads DVKVTQSSRYLVKRTGEKVFLECVQDMDHENMFWYRQDPGLGLRLIYFSYDVKMKEKGDIPEGYSVSREKKERFSLILESASTNQTSMYLCASSFSGGNNQPQHFGDGTRLSIL.

The chain joins TRBV3-1 (or the pseudogene TRBV3-2) to TRBJ2-1; the D gene is possibly TRBD2 (7 bases). The CDR3 loop spans 12 amino acids. The germline V gene encodes CDR1 LGHDT and CDR2 YNNKEL (reference sequence). The ends were cut back, 4 bases at V and 10 bases at J, with 11 bases in the middle. The CDR3, as DNA: TGTGCCAGCAGCCGGGGGGGCATCGAGCAGTTCTTC. Protein sequence: CASSRGGIEQFF.

The gene calls are TRBV18 and TRBJ2-7; weak D call: TRBD2 (6 bases). Germline V CDR1 and CDR2: KGHSH, LQKENI. The V and J ends lost 0 bases and 6 bases respectively, with 18 bases between them. CDR3 size: 16 residues. The CDR3 is CASSPPGLPLGAEQYF. The CDR3 DNA sequence: TGTGCCAGCTCACCACCGGGACTTCCTTTAGGTGCCGAGCAGTACTTC. Together with reference TRBV18 and TRBJ2-7, the CDR3 gives the full variable domain: NAGVMQNPRHLVRRRGQEARLRCSPMKGHSHVYWYRQLPEEGLKFMVYLQKENIIDESGMPKERFSAEFPKEGPSILRIQQVVRGDSAAYFCASSPPGLPLGAEQYFGPGTRLTVT.

The chain couples TRBV6-1 to TRBJ1-2, with D possibly matching TRBD1 (6 bases). CDR3 length: 16 residues. The germline V gene encodes CDR1 MNHNS and CDR2 SASEGT. V lost 1 base and J lost 7, with 19 bases in between. The CDR3 DNA follows: TGTGCCAGCAGTGAAGGGGGGACCTGGGACATCCGTGGCTACACCTTC. It encodes CASSEGGTWDIRGYTF.

This chain uses TRBV5-4 with TRBJ2-7; 8 bases agree with TRBD2. The CDR3 covers 15 residues. The germline V gene has CDR1 SGHNT and CDR2 YYREEE (reference sequence). The trim removed 2 bases at V and 0 bases at J, leaving 4 bases unmatched. In DNA, the CDR3 is TGTGCCAGCAGCTTCGGACTAGCAGCCTCCTACGAGCAGTACTTC. Translated, it gives CASSFGLAASYEQYF.

The chain joins TRBV5-6 to TRBJ2-7, with 10 nucleotides matching TRBD2. Germline V gene sequence: CDR1 SGHDT, CDR2 YYEEEE. The CDR3 has 17 residues. Trimming cost V 3 bases and J 5 bases; bases outside gene matches: 14. CDR3 DNA: TGTGCCAGCAGCTATCGGACTAGCGGAACCCCTATCCACGAGCAGTACTTC. It translates to CASSYRTSGTPIHEQYF.

The chain combines TRBV7-2 with TRBJ2-1, with D maybe TRBD2 (5 bases). The CDR3 is 15 amino acids. V was shortened by 5 bases and J by 5 bases, with 16 bases between the two germline ends. Germline V lookup: CDR1 SGHTA, CDR2 FQGNSA. CDR3 in DNA: TGTGCCAGCAGCCCCGCGGGTGGAGTAAACAATGAGCAGTTCTTC. This gives the protein CASSPAGGVNNEQFF.

A single count supports this clone. The chain links TRBV10-3 to TRBJ1-1, with a weak D call TRBD1 (6 bases). CDR1 ENHRY and CDR2 SYGVKD come from the germline V gene. This CDR3 has 14 amino acids. V dropped 6 bases and J dropped 3 bases, with 14 bases sitting between them. CDR3 in amino acids: CAISGQSRDTEAFF. The CDR3, as DNA: TGTGCCATCAGCGGACAGTCTAGAGACACTGAAGCTTTCTTT.

This CDR3 is CASQVSTDQETQYF. The CDR3 bases are TGCGCCAGCCAAGTGTCAACAGACCAAGAGACCCAGTACTTC. The gene calls are TRBV10-2 and TRBJ2-5; no firm D call. The CDR3 has 14 amino acids. The V end lost 8 bases, the J end lost 0 bases, and 13 bases lay between the germline ends. CDR1 WSHSY and CDR2 SAAADI come from the germline V gene.

V is TRBV5-6 and J is TRBJ1-2; 9 bases map to TRBD1. V gave up 3 bases and J gave up 7 bases; unmatched junction bases: 4. This CDR3 has 13 residues. Germline V gene lookup returns CDR1 SGHDT and CDR2 YYEEEE. CDR3 in amino acids: CASSSGQGSGYTF. The CDR3, as DNA: TGTGCCAGCAGCTCGGGACAGGGATCTGGCTACACCTTC. Combining the CDR3 with reference TRBV5-6 and TRBJ1-2 gives the whole variable domain DAGVTQSPTHLIKTRGQQVTLRCSPKSGHDTVSWYQQALGQGPQFIFQYYEEEERQRGNFPDRFSGHQFPNYSSELNVNALLLGDSALYLCASSSGQGSGYTFGSGTRLTVV.

The chain has TRBV29-1 and TRBJ2-1; 7 bases are a match to TRBD2. The CDR3 length is 14 residues. CDR1 is SQVTM, CDR2 ANQGSEA, per germline. V was clipped by 2 bases and J by 0 bases; unmatched bases: 1. The CDR3 nucleotides are TGCAGCGTTGAATGGACTAGCTCCTACAATGAGCAGTTCTTC. Translating it yields CSVEWTSSYNEQFF.

The chain has TRBV28 and TRBJ1-2; a possible D gene is TRBD1 (6 bases). Germline CDR1 MDHEN, CDR2 SYDVKM. V lost 10 bases to trimming and J lost 1 base, with 16 bases between them. The CDR3 has 14 amino acids. CDR3 in DNA: TGTGCCACCCATAGACAGGAGATTAACTATGGCTACACCTTC. This sequence encodes CATHRQEINYGYTF.

The chain joins TRBV29-1 to TRBJ2-1; 9 nucleotides agree with TRBD1. Germline CDR1 and CDR2: SQVTM and ANQGSEA. V dropped 7 bases and J dropped 6; count of bases not matched to a gene: 7. The CDR3 runs 13 residues. The CDR3 DNA reads TGCAGCGCTGTTAGGGGACAGGGCAATGAGCAGTTCTTC. Translating it yields CSAVRGQGNEQFF.

This clone was detected only once. The junction does not match germline at one end; this may be a read error. V is TRBV30 and J is TRBJ2-1; 7 nucleotides match TRBD2. CDR3 size: 14 residues. Germline lookup yields CDR1 GTSNPN and CDR2 SVGIG (reference sequence). For the CDR3, the DNA is TGTGCCTCCCACCGCGGGAGCTCCAACAATGAGCAGTTCTTC. This sequence encodes CASHRGSSNNEQFF.

J is TRBJ2-6 and V is TRBV27, with 10 bases that match TRBD1. The CDR3 runs to 17 residues. The V gene end was trimmed by 6 bases and the J gene end by 3 bases; junction bases not matched to a gene: 8. Germline loops: CDR1 MNHEY, CDR2 SMNVEV (reference sequence). The DNA for the CDR3 is TGTGCCAGCAGGGCCGGGACAGGGGCGCTTGGGGCCAACGTCCTGACTTTC. Translated: CASRAGTGALGANVLTF.

The gene calls are TRBV7-2 and TRBJ1-5; perhaps TRBD1 as D (6 bases). The V end was cut by 5 bases, the J end by 7 bases, with 9 bases between. Per germline, CDR1 SGHTA and CDR2 FQGNSA. The CDR3 runs to 12 residues. CDR3 bases: TGTGCCAGCAGCCTACAGGGACAGCCCCAGCATTTT. Its translation is CASSLQGQPQHF.

The chain carries TRBV7-8 and TRBJ1-6, with D unresolved. The CDR3 totals 13 residues. V was shortened by 3 bases and J by 6 bases, with 6 bases between the two germline ends. Germline lookup yields CDR1 SGHVS and CDR2 FQNEAQ. This CDR3 is CASSFILNSPLHF. The DNA of the CDR3 is TGTGCCAGCAGCTTTATCCTTAATTCACCCCTCCACTTT.

This clone was found once. The chain is built from TRBV5-1 and TRBJ2-5, with 8 bases that match TRBD2. Germline loops: CDR1 SGHRS, CDR2 YFSETQ. This CDR3 region has 17 residues. Losses at the gene ends were 1 base for V and 5 bases for J; bases not matched to a gene: 13. The CDR3: CASSLTDSGTRRETQYF. CDR3 nucleotide sequence: TGCGCCAGCAGCTTGACGGACTCCGGGACTAGGAGGGAGACCCAGTACTTC.

The chain recombines TRBV30 with TRBJ2-2, with a weak D call TRBD2 (6 bases). The germline gives CDR1 GTSNPN, CDR2 SVGIG (reference sequence). The CDR3 runs to 16 residues. Trimming left V 0 bases short and J 1 base short, with 12 bases between. The CDR3 sequence: CAWSVRPGVNTGELFF. CDR3 DNA sequence: TGTGCCTGGAGTGTACGCCCGGGGGTGAACACCGGGGAGCTGTTTTTT.

The rearrangement links TRBV18 to TRBJ2-1; tentative D call: TRBD2 (5 bases). The CDR3 covers 14 residues. Trimming stripped 4 bases from V and 5 bases from J, with 12 bases between. Germline CDR1 and CDR2: KGHSH and LQKENI. CDR3 sequence: CASSLRDFNNEQFF. In nucleotides, the CDR3 is TGTGCCAGCTCACTCCGGGATTTTAACAATGAGCAGTTCTTC.

V is TRBV7-6 and J is TRBJ2-2; D gene ambiguous. The CDR3 extends over 11 amino acids. In germline, CDR1 is SGHVS, CDR2 FNYEAQ. Trimming took 3 bases from V and 7 from J, leaving 3 bases between them. The CDR3 spells CASSFRGELFF. CDR3 DNA sequence: TGTGCCAGCAGCTTTCGCGGGGAGCTGTTTTTT.

This chain uses TRBV20-1 with TRBJ2-1; the match to TRBD1 covers 9 bases. The CDR3 is made up of 11 amino acids. Germline V CDR1 and CDR2: DFQATT, SNEGSKA (reference sequence). The CDR3: CRGQGGNEQFF. CDR3 nucleotides: TGCAGGGGACAGGGAGGGAATGAGCAGTTCTTC.

This chain connects TRBV7-2 to TRBJ2-4, with D possibly matching TRBD1 (5 bases). Trimming stripped 4 bases from V and 0 bases from J, with 7 bases between. Germline V CDR1 and CDR2: SGHTA, FQGNSA. The CDR3 extends over 14 amino acids. CDR3 sequence (DNA): TGTGCCAGCAGCTCGCAGGGAGCCAAAAACATTCAGTACTTC. Translation: CASSSQGAKNIQYF.

The chain joins TRBV7-2 to TRBJ1-3; 7 nucleotides align to TRBD1. Germline CDR1 is SGHTA and CDR2 is FQGNSA. V shed 3 bases and J 1 base; nucleotides not matched to a gene: 12. The CDR3 loop spans 18 amino acids. The CDR3 spells CASSFQRQGRSSGNTIYF. As DNA, the CDR3 is TGTGCCAGCAGCTTCCAAAGACAGGGCCGTTCTTCTGGAAACACCATATATTTT.

The chain carries TRBV30 and TRBJ1-5; D gene uncertain. The V gene lost 0 bases and the J gene lost 4 bases, with 4 bases spanning the gap. The CDR3 length is 12 residues. Germline CDR1 is GTSNPN and CDR2 is SVGIG (reference sequence). The DNA of the CDR3 is TGTGCCTGGAGTGTCATGAATCAGCCCCAGCATTTT. Translation gives CAWSVMNQPQHF.